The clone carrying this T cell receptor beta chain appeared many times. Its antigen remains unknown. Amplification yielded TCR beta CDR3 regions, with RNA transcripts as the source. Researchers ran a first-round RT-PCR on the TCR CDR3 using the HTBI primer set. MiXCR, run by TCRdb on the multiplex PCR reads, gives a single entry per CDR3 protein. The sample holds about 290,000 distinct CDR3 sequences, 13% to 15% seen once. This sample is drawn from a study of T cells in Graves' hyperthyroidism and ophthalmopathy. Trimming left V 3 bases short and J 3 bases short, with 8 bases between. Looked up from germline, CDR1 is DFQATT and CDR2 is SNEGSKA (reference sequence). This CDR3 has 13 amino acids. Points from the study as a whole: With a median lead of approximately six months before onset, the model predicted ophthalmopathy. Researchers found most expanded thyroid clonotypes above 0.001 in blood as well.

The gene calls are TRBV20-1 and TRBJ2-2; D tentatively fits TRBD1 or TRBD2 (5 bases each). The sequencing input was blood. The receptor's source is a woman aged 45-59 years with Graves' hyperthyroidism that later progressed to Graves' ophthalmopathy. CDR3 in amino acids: CSARGEDTGELFF. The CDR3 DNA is TGCAGTGCTAGGGGGGAAGACACCGGGGAGCTGTTTTTT.